This TCR beta chain was observed in a study of shared clonotypes between healthy human individuals (dated by TCRdb to 2018 to 2021). For context, the study as a whole: A few men and two women, aged 18 to 49 years, made up the cohort. Per donor, three plates each were used for CD4 naive and CD4 memory, two for CD8 naive, and one for CD8 memory. Blood TCR repertoires of several healthy adults were deeply sequenced to estimate repertoire size and the extent of clonotype sharing between individuals. To increase sequencing depth and limit assay-specific biases, different laboratories used diverse techniques to prepare libraries and sequence TCR repertoires. Per donor, leukapheresis produced somewhere between about 0.8 and 9 billion PBMCs. What the research found in general, with its limitations: When four donors were compared, the shared fraction of clonotypes was around 5% for naive CD4, more than 3% for naive CD8, roughly 2.5% for memory CD4, and 0.35% to 0.5% for memory CD8. Naive subsets generally had larger estimated clonotype richness than memory subsets. Sampling was limited to blood, and TCR repertoires in tissue likely differ from TCR repertoires in blood. The small number of donors limited the genetic and exposure-history diversity represented. Higher generation probabilities were observed for clonotypes shared by all four sorted-subset donors than for non-shared clonotypes. Even with the large sequencing depth, rarefaction of the sorted-subset datasets indicated that sequencing was incomplete. Pairwise subsampling indicated that sequencing depth was expected to affect the degree of clonotype sharing among donors.

According to the germline V gene (reference sequence), CDR1 reads SGHNT and CDR2 reads YYREEE. V lost 0 bases and J lost 3 bases; the stretch between them is 16 bases long. CDR3 length: 16 amino acids, cysteine to phenylalanine. CDR3 DNA only is kept here, 48 bases in frame from base 1. The donors were healthy, HIV-negative adults with no recently reported acute infections or vaccinations. Every donor was a Caucasian adult residing in Nashville, Tennessee, USA. CD4+ T cells were enriched by magnetic negative selection, after which naive cells were positively selected on CD45RA and the negative fraction was taken as the memory subset. Blood was collected by leukapheresis, and PBMCs were isolated by Ficoll-Histopaque density gradient centrifugation and then cryopreserved in liquid nitrogen vapor phase. Analytical flow cytometry was used to check the purity and quantity of each magnetically sorted T cell population. Genomic DNA was isolated from every sorted fraction and measured by UV absorbance on a Nanodrop 2000c.

As for this clone: Its antigen is unknown. Nothing much larger sits one base from this clone, and base qualities are not available.

TCR CDR3 regions were amplified from genomic DNA by multiplex PCR using the deep immunoSEQ assay. Extracted genomic DNA from each cell subset was spread evenly across all wells of several immunoSEQ 96-well plates, with each plate serving as a replicate. For sorted subsets, 200 ng of genomic DNA, equivalent to around 29,000 T cell genomes, went into each replicate PCR. The purified libraries were quantified using a Qubit 3.0 fluorometer, sized with a Bioanalyzer 2100, and then quantified again using the KAPA Library Quantification kit. Every immunoSEQ 96-well plate was sequenced on a separate single-read 150-cycle Illumina NextSeq 550 flow cell. As for the original processing: Because only junctional sequences without quality scores were contained in the immunoSEQ output, filtering matching that applied to full-length reads could not be performed. To assign V/J genes and CDR3, sequences were annotated against IMGT germline references using PyIR, a Python wrapper for IgBLAST v1.9. Reads were filtered out if the reads had weak V/J assignments (E-value above 1e-6), no CDR3, stop codons, out-of-frame junctions, or ambiguous translated residues. V3J clonotypes were defined by identical inferred V gene, J gene, and CDR3 amino acid sequence. To compute the percentage overlap between repertoires, the number of shared unique clonotypes was divided by the size of the smaller repertoire. Repertoire richness was assessed with RTK rarefaction, the Chao1 estimator, and Recon v2.1 estimates of unobserved clonotypes. OLGA was used to compute generation probabilities for all TCRbeta clonotypes that the gDNA method yielded from a handful of donors. As stored in TCRdb, this immuneACCESS dataset retains in-frame rearrangements with V and J assigned. A fraction of the clones does not appear; measured against another copy, unresolved V genes explain less than half of the discrepancy, and the remainder lacks a known reason. V and J calls and clone size are as listed in that table; D and trimming were resolved from the DNA. This sample comprises about 1.5 million clones, approximately 98% of them detected only once. The ten biggest clones cover roughly 0.45% of the sample.

The sequence was collected from a young man in good health. Recombination joined TRBV5-4 with TRBJ2-7; the D gene is perhaps TRBD2, from 5 matching bases. The sequencing sample was made of naive CD4+ T cells sorted from blood. The cell subset or site label of this sample denotes: CD45RA+ positively selected. CDR3 region: CASSLGLGGEGYEQYF. The nucleotide sequence is given as TGTGCCAGCAGCTTGGGCTTGGGCGGAGAGGGCTACGAGCAGTACTTC. Outside the CDR3, residues come from the reference TRBV5-4 and TRBJ2-7 proteins, so the full variable domain is: ETGVTQSPTHLIKTRGQQVTLRCSSQSGHNTVSWYQQALGQGPQFIFQYYREEENGRGNFPPRFSGLQFPNYSSELNVNALELDDSALYLCASSLGLGGEGYEQYFGPGTRLTVT.